This TCR beta chain was recorded in a study of T cell responses to AZD1222 COVID-19 vaccine (dated by TCRdb to the early 2020s). About the investigation overall: TCR sequencing was performed for some 250 trial participants, of whom 207 were given two doses of AZD1222 and some 25 were given two doses of MenACWY control vaccine. Enrollment into the trials was organized by age into subgroups of 18-55, 56-69 and 70-plus years, and those subgroups contained about 150, 27 and 61 TCR-sequenced participants, respectively. Overall study results and their limits: A significant rise in spike-specific TCR breadth and depth was observed after two AZD1222 doses relative to day 0 and relative to MenACWY recipients. Participants were mostly white British and included more females than males, and it was suggested by the authors that clonal diversity may have been underestimated. The 56-69-year group was small, and its depth increase did not reach significance, likely because of low power. Because no day 14 peak-response samples were available, the repertoires could be characterized only after the peak T cell response. The vaccine-associated CD4 TCRs covered the entire spike protein, and the dominant responses fell in regions 160-218 and 743-854. Reportedly, almost half of the unique spike-specific TCRs recognized epitopes lying outside the regions that are mutated in the B.1.351 and B.1.1.7 variants. Conclusions about previously exposed vaccinees are limited because only six or seven AZD1222 recipients were SARS-CoV-2 seropositive at baseline.

A word on this clone: Its antigen has not been determined. Per-base quality was not reported, and no clone a single base away is much larger than it.

Its CDR3 holds 13 amino acids, cysteine through phenylalanine. Only the CDR3 portion is preserved as DNA: 39 bases, with reading frame beginning at the first base. The V and J ends are trimmed by 5 bases and 7 bases, leaving 12 bases between them. CDR1 LGHNA and CDR2 YNFKEQ are derived from the germline V gene. The CDR3 regions of human TCRbeta chains were subjected to immunosequencing. From the authors' description of their analysis: TCRs in the repertoires were compared against a reference library of SARS-CoV-2-specific TCRs that had been generated with the MIRA antigen-specificity platform. Breadth meant the fraction of unique TCRs that were SARS-CoV-2-associated, whereas depth meant the fraction of total T cells that were SARS-CoV-2-associated. Using the MIRA data, each spike-specific TCR was mapped to the spike region that the TCR reacts to and placed in a CD4 or CD8 class. Log10-transformed breadth and depth values were compared by one-way ANOVA with Sidak's multiple comparisons tests. What TCRdb holds here is the immuneACCESS table cut down to in-frame rearrangements. Part of the clones is not present; checked against another copy, under half of the missing clones reflect an unresolved V gene, and the others are unexplained. V, J and clone size are taken as reported in that table, and D and trimming were inferred from the DNA itself. In all, the sample holds 100,000 to 120,000 clones, and approximately 92% of those were seen once. More than 2% of the sample is in the top ten clones.

The meaning of the sample's time point label: about 28 days (+/-7) after the second vaccine dose. Because spike-specific TCR depth and breadth did not differ between the two schedules, AZD1222 recipients who got a second dose at roughly 4 weeks were pooled with those who got a second dose at roughly 12 weeks. Vaccinee samples came from UK trials COV001 and COV002, including a single-blind randomized controlled phase 2/3 trial of AZD1222 (ChAdOx1 nCoV-19) in healthy adults. For TCRbeta chain sequencing, PBMC samples from trial participants were taken at day 0 and at day 28 after the second dose. The chain couples TRBV4-2 to TRBJ2-1; no D gene is confidently identified. The specimen comprised peripheral blood, sampled 28 days after the second AZD1222 dose. This TCR derives from an adult who received the AZD1222 COVID-19 vaccine. CDR3 sequence: CASSEIPENEQFF. The DNA is TGTGCCAGCAGCGAAATACCCGAAAATGAGCAGTTCTTC.